Below are 8 T cell receptor beta chains sequenced from a single sample in a study of T cell changes during pregnancy in multiple sclerosis. Libraries were prepared by immunoSEQ multiplex PCR; TCRdb keeps only in-frame clonotypes and omits some of them. The sample has tens of thousands of clones, roughly 88% seen once; the top ten hold 0.6% to 0.8%. Here the sequenced sample was CD4+ T cells from peripheral blood mononuclear cells, taken in the first trimester of pregnancy. The receptors were gathered from a female donor in good health, enrolled as a control in a pregnancy study.

J is TRBJ1-2 and V is TRBV5-1, with 8 bases identical to TRBD1. V shed 5 bases, J shed 4 bases, and the junction held 4 bases outside the gene matches. The V gene's germline CDR1 is SGHRS and CDR2 YFSETQ. The CDR3 runs to 13 residues. The CDR3, as DNA: TGCGCCAGCAGTTCCGGACAGGGCTATGGCTACACCTTC. Encoded protein: CASSSGQGYGYTF. The full variable domain, rest sourced from reference TRBV5-1 and TRBJ1-2, is KAGVTQTPRYLIKTRGQQVTLSCSPISGHRSVSWYQQTPGQGLQFLFEYFSETQRNKGNFPGRFSGRQFSNSRSEMNVSTLELGDSALYLCASSSGQGYGYTFGSGTRLTVV.

This clone has just one count. The V call is TRBV19, the J call TRBJ2-5; 8 bases fit TRBD2. The J segment lost 4 bases and the V segment lost 8 bases, leaving 12 bases of the junction unmatched. The CDR3 is 15 amino acids. Germline lookup yields CDR1 LNHDA and CDR2 SQIVND (reference sequence). Written as DNA, the CDR3 is TGTGCCAGTGCTCCGGGACTAGGGGTTTTAGAGACCCAGTACTTC. Translating gives CASAPGLGVLETQYF.

The chain recombines TRBV18 with TRBJ1-3; 7 bases are a match to TRBD1. The CDR3 consists of 16 residues. Germline CDR1 and CDR2: KGHSH and LQKENI. After removal of 6 bases from V and 0 bases from J, the junction contained 8 bases not matched to a gene. The CDR3: CASSPLGQSSGNTIYF. The DNA of the CDR3 is TGTGCCAGCTCTCCCTTGGGACAGAGCTCTGGAAACACCATATATTTT.

The J gene is TRBJ2-2, the V gene TRBV19, with 13 bases lining up with TRBD2. The CDR3 sequence is 20 residues long. CDR1 LNHDA and CDR2 SQIVND come from the germline V gene (reference sequence). The V segment lost 3 bases and the J segment 4 bases; nucleotides outside the gene matches: 14. CDR3 loop: CASSIVPGLAGPRGTGELFF. The CDR3 DNA follows: TGTGCCAGTAGTATCGTTCCGGGACTAGCGGGGCCCCGGGGCACCGGGGAGCTGTTTTTT.

This clone was counted a few times. The CDR3 region is CAWSVRWYTEAFF. Here the CDR3 DNA reads TGTGCCTGGAGTGTACGGTGGTACACTGAAGCTTTCTTT. This chain connects TRBV30 to TRBJ1-1; D not certain. Germline CDR1 GTSNPN, CDR2 SVGIG (reference sequence). The CDR3 is 13 amino acids. Trimming cost V 0 bases and J 3 bases, with 8 bases left between them.

The sample holds one count of this clone. The chain recombines TRBV21-1 with TRBJ1-5. TRBV21-1 is labeled a pseudogene. This CDR3 region has 18 residues. The CDR3 loop reads CASSPPGRGSGGNQPQHF. The CDR3 coding sequence is TGTGCCAGCAGCCCTCCTGGGCGGGGCTCCGGAGGCAATCAGCCCCAGCATTTT.

This clone was found once. The V call is TRBV7-3, the J call TRBJ1-6; maybe TRBD1 (6 bases). This CDR3 contains 16 residues. The V gene lost 1 base and the J gene lost 9 bases, with 16 bases spanning the gap. Germline loops: CDR1 SGHTA, CDR2 FQGTGA. The CDR3 is CASSLRGQGMGSPLHF. The CDR3 DNA reads as TGTGCCAGCAGCTTAAGAGGTCAGGGGATGGGTTCACCCCTCCACTTT.

V gene TRBV5-1 combines with J gene TRBJ1-6, with TRBD1 as a possible D gene (6 bases). Per the germline V gene, CDR1 is SGHRS and CDR2 is YFSETQ. V was trimmed by 8 bases and J by 10 bases, leaving 22 bases between them. The CDR3 sequence is 15 residues long. The CDR3 sequence: CASQQGLDLNSPLHF. As DNA, the CDR3 is TGCGCCAGTCAACAGGGTTTGGATCTTAACTCACCCCTCCACTTT.